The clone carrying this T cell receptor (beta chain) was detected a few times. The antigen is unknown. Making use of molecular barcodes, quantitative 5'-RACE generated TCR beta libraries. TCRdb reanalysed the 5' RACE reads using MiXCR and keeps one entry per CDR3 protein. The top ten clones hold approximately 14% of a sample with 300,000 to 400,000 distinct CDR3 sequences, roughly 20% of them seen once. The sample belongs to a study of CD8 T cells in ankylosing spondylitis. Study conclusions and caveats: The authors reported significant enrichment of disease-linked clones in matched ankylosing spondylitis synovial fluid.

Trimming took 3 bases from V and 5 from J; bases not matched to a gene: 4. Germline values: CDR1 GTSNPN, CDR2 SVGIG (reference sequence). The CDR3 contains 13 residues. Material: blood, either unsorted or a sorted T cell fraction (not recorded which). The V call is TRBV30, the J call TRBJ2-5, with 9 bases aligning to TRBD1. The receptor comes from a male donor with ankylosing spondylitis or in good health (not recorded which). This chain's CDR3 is CAWRDRGGETQYF. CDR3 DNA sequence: TGTGCCTGGAGGGACAGGGGCGGGGAGACCCAGTACTTC.